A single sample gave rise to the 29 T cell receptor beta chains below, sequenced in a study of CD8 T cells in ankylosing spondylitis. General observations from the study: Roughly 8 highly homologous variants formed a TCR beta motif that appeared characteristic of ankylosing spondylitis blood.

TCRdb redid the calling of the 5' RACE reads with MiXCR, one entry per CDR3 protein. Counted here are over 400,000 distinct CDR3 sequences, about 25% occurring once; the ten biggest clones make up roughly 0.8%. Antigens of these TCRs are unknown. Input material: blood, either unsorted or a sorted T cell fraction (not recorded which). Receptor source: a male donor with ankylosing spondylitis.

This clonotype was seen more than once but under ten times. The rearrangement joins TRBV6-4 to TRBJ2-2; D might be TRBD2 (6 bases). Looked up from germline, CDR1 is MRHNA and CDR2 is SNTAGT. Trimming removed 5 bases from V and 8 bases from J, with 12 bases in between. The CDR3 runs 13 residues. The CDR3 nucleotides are TGTGCCAGCAGTAGTCGCGGGACTGGGGAGCTGTTTTTT. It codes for CASSSRGTGELFF.

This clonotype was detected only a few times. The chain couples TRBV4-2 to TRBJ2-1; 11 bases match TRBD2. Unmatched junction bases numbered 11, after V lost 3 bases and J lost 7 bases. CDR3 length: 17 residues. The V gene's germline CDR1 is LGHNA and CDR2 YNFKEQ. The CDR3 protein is CASSQDPLAGDSNEQFF. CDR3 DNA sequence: TGTGCCAGCAGCCAGGACCCACTAGCGGGGGACTCAAATGAGCAGTTCTTC.

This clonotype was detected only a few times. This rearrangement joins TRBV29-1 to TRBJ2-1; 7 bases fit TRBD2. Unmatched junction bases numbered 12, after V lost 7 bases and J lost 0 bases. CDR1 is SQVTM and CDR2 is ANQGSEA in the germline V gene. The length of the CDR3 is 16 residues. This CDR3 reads CSDTGGGASSYNEQFF. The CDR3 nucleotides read TGCAGCGACACGGGGGGTGGGGCAAGCTCCTACAATGAGCAGTTCTTC.

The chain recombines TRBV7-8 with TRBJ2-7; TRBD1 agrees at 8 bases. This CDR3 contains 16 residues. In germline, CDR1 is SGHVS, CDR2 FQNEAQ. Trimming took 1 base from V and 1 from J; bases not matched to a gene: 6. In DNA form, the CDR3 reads TGTGCCAGCAGCTTAGGGCAAGACAGGGGTTCCTACGAGCAGTACTTC. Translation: CASSLGQDRGSYEQYF.

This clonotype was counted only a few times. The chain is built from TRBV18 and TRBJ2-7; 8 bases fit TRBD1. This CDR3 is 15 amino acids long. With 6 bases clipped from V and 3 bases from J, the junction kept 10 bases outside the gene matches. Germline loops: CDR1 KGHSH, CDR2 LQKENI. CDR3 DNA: TGTGCCAGCTCCCACCCCGGACAGGGAGGCTACGAGCAGTACTTC. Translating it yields CASSHPGQGGYEQYF.

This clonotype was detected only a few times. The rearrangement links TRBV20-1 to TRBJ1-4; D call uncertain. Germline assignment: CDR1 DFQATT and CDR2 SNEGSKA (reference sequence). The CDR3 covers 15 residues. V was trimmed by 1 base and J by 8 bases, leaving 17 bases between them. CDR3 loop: CSARGPVGSSEKLFF. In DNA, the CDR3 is TGCAGTGCTAGAGGCCCCGTAGGCAGCTCAGAAAAACTGTTTTTT.

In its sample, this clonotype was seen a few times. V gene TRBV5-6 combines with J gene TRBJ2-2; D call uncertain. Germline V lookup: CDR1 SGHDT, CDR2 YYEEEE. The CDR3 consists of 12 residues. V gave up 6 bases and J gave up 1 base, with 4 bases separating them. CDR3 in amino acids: CASNLNTGELFF. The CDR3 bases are TGTGCCAGCAACCTGAACACCGGGGAGCTGTTTTTT.

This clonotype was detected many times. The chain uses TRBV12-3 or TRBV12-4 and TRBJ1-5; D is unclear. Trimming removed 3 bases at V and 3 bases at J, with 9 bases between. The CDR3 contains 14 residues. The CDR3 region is CASSFSQDNQPQHF. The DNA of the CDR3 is TGTGCCAGCAGTTTCAGTCAGGACAATCAGCCCCAGCATTTT.

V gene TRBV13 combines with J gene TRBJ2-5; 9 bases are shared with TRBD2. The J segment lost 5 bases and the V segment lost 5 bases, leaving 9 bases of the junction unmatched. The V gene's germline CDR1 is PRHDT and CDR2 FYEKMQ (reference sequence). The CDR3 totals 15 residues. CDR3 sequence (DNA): TGTGCCAGCAGCCCTACCGGGACTAGCCACGAGACCCAGTACTTC. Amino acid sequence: CASSPTGTSHETQYF.

The CDR3 bases are TGTGCCAGCAGCTTTCCCCAGGGTGGCTACACCTTC. Protein: CASSFPQGGYTF. This rearrangement joins TRBV7-2 to TRBJ1-2; perhaps TRBD1 as D (5 bases). Germline V gives CDR1 SGHTA, CDR2 FQGNSA. The CDR3 runs to 12 residues. The V and J ends lost 3 bases and 7 bases respectively, with 9 bases between them.

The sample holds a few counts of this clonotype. The CDR3: CASSQDQRLQETQYF. CDR3 in DNA: TGCGCCAGCAGCCAAGATCAGCGACTACAAGAGACCCAGTACTTC. The chain recombines TRBV4-1 with TRBJ2-5; maybe TRBD2 (5 bases). The length of the CDR3 is 15 residues. Deletions cut 0 bases from V and 2 bases from J, with 10 bases between. CDR1 and CDR2 (germline): MGHRA, YSYEKL.

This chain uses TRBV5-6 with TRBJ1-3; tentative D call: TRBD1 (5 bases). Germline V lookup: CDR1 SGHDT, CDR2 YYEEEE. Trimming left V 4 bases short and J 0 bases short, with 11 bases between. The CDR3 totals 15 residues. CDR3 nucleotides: TGTGCCAGCAGCGTAGACAGACTCTCTGGAAACACCATATATTTT. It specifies CASSVDRLSGNTIYF.

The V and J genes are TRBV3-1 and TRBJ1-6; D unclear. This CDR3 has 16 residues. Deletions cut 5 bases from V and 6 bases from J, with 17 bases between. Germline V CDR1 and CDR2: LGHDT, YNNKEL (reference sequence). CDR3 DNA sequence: TGTGCCAGCAGCGATCCGACAAGTGCCCTTAATTCACCCCTCCACTTT. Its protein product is CASSDPTSALNSPLHF.

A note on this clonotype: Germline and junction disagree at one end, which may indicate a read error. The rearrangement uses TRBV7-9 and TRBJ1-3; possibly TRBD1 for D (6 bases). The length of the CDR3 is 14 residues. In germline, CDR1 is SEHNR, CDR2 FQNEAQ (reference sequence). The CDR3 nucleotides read TGTGCCAGCAGCTTTGACAGGTCTGGAAACAACATATATTTT. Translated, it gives CASSFDRSGNNIYF.

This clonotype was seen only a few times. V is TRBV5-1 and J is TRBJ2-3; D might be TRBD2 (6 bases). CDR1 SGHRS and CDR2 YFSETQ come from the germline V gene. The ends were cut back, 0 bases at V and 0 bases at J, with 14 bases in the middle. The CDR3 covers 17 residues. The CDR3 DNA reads TGCGCCAGCAGCTTGGCACCTAGCGTAACTAGCACAGATACGCAGTATTTT. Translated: CASSLAPSVTSTDTQYF. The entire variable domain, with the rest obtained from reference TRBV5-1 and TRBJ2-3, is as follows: KAGVTQTPRYLIKTRGQQVTLSCSPISGHRSVSWYQQTPGQGLQFLFEYFSETQRNKGNFPGRFSGRQFSNSRSEMNVSTLELGDSALYLCASSLAPSVTSTDTQYFGPGTRLTVL.

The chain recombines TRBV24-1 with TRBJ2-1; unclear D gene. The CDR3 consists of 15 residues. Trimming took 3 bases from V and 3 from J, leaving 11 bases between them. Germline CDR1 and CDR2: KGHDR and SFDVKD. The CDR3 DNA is TGTGCCACCAGTGATAGGCTAGTCGGCTACAATGAGCAGTTCTTC. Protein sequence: CATSDRLVGYNEQFF.

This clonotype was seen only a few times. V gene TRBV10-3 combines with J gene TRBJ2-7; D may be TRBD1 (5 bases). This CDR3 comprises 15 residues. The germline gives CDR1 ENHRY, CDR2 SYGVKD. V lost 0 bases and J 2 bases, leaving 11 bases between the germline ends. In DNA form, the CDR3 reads TGTGCCATCAGTGAGTCGACAGAGTGGGCCTACGAGCAGTACTTC. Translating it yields CAISESTEWAYEQYF.

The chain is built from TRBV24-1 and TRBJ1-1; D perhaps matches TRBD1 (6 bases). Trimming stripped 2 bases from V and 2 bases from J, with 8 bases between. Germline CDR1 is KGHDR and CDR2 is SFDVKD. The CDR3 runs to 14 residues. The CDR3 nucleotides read TGTGCCACCAGTGATTCAGGGGTTAACACTGAAGCTTTCTTT. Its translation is CATSDSGVNTEAFF.

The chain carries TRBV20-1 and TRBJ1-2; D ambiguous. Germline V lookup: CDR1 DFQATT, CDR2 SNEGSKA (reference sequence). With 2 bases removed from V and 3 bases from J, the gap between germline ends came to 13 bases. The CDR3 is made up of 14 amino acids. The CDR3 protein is CSARKGISYYGYTF. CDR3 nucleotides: TGCAGTGCTAGAAAGGGAATCAGTTACTATGGCTACACCTTC.

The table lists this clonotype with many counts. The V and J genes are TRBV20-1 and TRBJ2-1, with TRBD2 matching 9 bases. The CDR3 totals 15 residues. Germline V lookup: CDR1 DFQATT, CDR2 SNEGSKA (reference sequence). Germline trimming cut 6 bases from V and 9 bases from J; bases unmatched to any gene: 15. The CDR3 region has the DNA TGCAGTGCCAGGGGGGGGGTAGCGGGAGAGGGTGAGCAGTTCTTC. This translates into CSARGGVAGEGEQFF.

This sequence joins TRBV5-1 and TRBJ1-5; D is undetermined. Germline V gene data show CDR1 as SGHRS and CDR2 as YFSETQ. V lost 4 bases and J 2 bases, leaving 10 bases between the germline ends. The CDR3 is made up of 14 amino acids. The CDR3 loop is CASSEGSGNQPQHF. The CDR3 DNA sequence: TGCGCCAGCAGCGAGGGATCGGGCAATCAGCCCCAGCATTTT.

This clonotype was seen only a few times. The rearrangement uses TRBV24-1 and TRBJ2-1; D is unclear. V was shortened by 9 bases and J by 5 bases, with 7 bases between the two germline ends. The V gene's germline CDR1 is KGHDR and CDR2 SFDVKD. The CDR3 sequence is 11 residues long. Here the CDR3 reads CATGRDNEQFF. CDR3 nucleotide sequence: TGTGCCACCGGCCGTGACAATGAGCAGTTCTTC.

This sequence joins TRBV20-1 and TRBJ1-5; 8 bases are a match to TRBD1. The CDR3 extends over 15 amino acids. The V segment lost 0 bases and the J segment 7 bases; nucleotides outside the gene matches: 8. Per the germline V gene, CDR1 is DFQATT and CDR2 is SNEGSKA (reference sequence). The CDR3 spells CSAREGGQVGQPQHF. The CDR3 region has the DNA TGCAGTGCTAGAGAGGGGGGACAGGTGGGGCAGCCCCAGCATTTT.

The CDR3 DNA is TGCGCCAGCAGCCAGCTCACAGGGGGCGGGTATGGCTACACCTTC. It encodes CASSQLTGGGYGYTF. The chain combines TRBV4-1 with TRBJ1-2; 9 bases are a match to TRBD1. V dropped 3 bases and J dropped 5; count of bases not matched to a gene: 7. CDR3 length equals 15 residues. Germline values: CDR1 MGHRA, CDR2 YSYEKL.

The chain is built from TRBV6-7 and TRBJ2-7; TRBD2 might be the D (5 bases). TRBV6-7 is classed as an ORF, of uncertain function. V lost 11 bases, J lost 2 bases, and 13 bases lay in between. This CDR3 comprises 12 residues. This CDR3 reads CAVRWGAYEQYF. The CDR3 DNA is TGTGCCGTCAGGTGGGGAGCCTACGAGCAGTACTTC.

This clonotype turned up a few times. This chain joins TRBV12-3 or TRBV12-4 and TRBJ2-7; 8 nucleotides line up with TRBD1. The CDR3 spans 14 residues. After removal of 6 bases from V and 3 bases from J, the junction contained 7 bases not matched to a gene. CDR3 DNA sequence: TGTGCCAGCAGCCGCCTTGACAGGGGCTACGAGCAGTACTTC. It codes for CASSRLDRGYEQYF.

The CDR3 loop reads CASSIIGLDSTDTQYF. For the CDR3, the DNA is TGCGCCAGCAGCATTATAGGTCTGGATAGCACAGATACGCAGTATTTT. V is TRBV5-1 and J is TRBJ2-3; D unclear. This CDR3 has 16 residues. Trimming stripped 4 bases from V and 0 bases from J, with 15 bases between. The V gene's germline CDR1 is SGHRS and CDR2 YFSETQ.

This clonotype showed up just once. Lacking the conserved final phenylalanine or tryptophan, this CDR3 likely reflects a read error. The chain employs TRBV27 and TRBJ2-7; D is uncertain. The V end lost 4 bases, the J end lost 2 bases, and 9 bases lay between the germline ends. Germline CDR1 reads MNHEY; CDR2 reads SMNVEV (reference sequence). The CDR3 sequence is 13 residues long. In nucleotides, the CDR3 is TGTGCCAGCAGTTCGTACTTTACCTACGAGCAGTACTCC. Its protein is CASSSYFTYEQYS.

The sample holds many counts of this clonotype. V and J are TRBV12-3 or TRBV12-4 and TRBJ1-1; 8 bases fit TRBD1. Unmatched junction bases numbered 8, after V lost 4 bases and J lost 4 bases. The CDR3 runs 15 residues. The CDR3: CASSSFTGGVTEAFF. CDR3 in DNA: TGTGCCAGCAGTTCGTTTACAGGGGGTGTCACTGAAGCTTTCTTT.